This is a list of T cell receptor beta chains from one sample in a study of blood T cell repertoires in COVID-19. Only in-frame clones appear in the TCRdb table, and some are missing; sequencing was by immunoSEQ multiplex PCR. The data contain 80,000 or so clones, over 75% of them seen just once; the ten biggest clones take up less than 15%. Sequences were obtained from peripheral blood. The receptor source for this set is a man older than 75 with acute or convalescent COVID-19. CDR3s include the opening cysteine and the closing phenylalanine or tryptophan. D genes are given only for firm matches. Clone sizes are given selectively: once, few, many, or a class where the clone is expanded.

j_gene,abundance,v_gene,len,d_gene,CDR3aa,CDR3nt
TRBJ2-4,-,TRBV6-2/TRBV6-3,15,TRBD1,CASSYPVTGKNIQYF,TGTGCCAGCAGTTACCCCGTGACAGGGAAAAACATTCAGTACTTC
TRBJ1-5,-,TRBV28,16,TRBD1,CASSSRDRGRNQPQHF,TGTGCCAGCAGTTCCCGGGACAGGGGGCGTAATCAGCCCCAGCATTTT
TRBJ1-2,once,TRBV5-1,15,-,CASSLAAGPISGYTF,TGCGCCAGCAGCTTGGCGGCAGGTCCTATAAGTGGCTACACCTTC
TRBJ2-5,-,TRBV3-1/TRBV3-2,12,-,CASSQARETQYF,TGTGCCAGCAGCCAAGCGCGAGAGACCCAGTACTTC
TRBJ2-3,-,TRBV11-2,14,TRBD2,CASGPGREADTQYF,TGTGCCAGCGGCCCCGGGCGGGAGGCAGATACGCAGTATTTT
TRBJ2-7,-,TRBV18,15,TRBD2,CASSPASGVSYEQYF,TGTGCCAGCTCTCCCGCCAGCGGGGTCTCCTACGAGCAGTACTTC
TRBJ2-7,-,TRBV7-9,12,TRBD1,CASSLTGGEQYF,TGTGCCAGCAGTCTAACAGGGGGCGAGCAGTACTTC
TRBJ2-3,-,TRBV15,17,TRBD1,CATSKPRQGDLRDTQYF,TGTGCCACCAGCAAACCTCGCCAGGGGGATCTTAGAGATACGCAGTATTTT
TRBJ2-3,-,TRBV9,15,-,CASSRISGLTDTQYF,TGTGCCAGCAGCCGAATTAGCGGCCTCACAGATACGCAGTATTTT
TRBJ2-1,-,TRBV2,15,TRBD1,CATAWTGVGNNEQFF,TGTGCCACCGCGTGGACAGGGGTAGGGAATAATGAGCAGTTCTTC
TRBJ1-2,-,TRBV2,15,TRBD1,CASIETGGLNYGYTF,TGTGCCAGCATCGAAACAGGGGGACTTAACTATGGCTACACCTTC
TRBJ1-5,few,TRBV6-5,15,-,CASSYSAGDNQPQHF,TGTGCCAGCAGTTACTCGGCAGGGGACAATCAGCCCCAGCATTTT
TRBJ2-7,-,TRBV4-1,18,-,CASSQDRWADTSSYEQYF,TGCGCCAGCAGCCAAGATAGATGGGCAGATACCAGCTCCTACGAGCAGTACTTC
TRBJ2-3,-,TRBV6-4,15,TRBD1,CASREQGVSTDTQYF,TGTGCCAGCAGGGAACAGGGGGTGAGCACAGATACGCAGTATTTT
TRBJ1-1,-,TRBV5-4,15,-,CASSLGRRGNTEAFF,TGTGCCAGCAGCTTGGGCAGGAGGGGGAACACTGAAGCTTTCTTT
TRBJ1-6,-,TRBV19,14,-,CASSYLATASPLHF,TGTGCCAGTAGTTACCTCGCGACAGCTTCACCCCTCCACTTT
TRBJ1-5,-,TRBV6-6,16,-,CASSYGGHNGNQPQHF,TGTGCCAGCAGTTACGGGGGACACAACGGCAATCAGCCCCAGCATTTT
TRBJ1-1,once,TRBV4-2,15,-,CASSQSGSLNTEAFF,TGTGCCAGCAGCCAATCGGGGTCTCTGAACACTGAAGCTTTCTTT
TRBJ2-5,-,TRBV7-2,15,-,CASSLEGTSQETQYF,TGTGCCAGCAGCTTAGAGGGGACTTCTCAAGAGACCCAGTACTTC
TRBJ1-1,-,TRBV12-2,14,-,CASRPPVGTTEAFF,TGTGCAAGTCGCCCCCCAGTTGGGACTACTGAAGCTTTCTTT
TRBJ2-1,-,TRBV4-2,16,-,CASSRALDVSSNEQFF,TGTGCCAGCAGCCGAGCCCTAGATGTCAGTTCGAATGAGCAGTTCTTC
TRBJ1-1,-,TRBV6-5,14,-,CASSLEQGHTEAFF,TGTGCCAGCTCTTTGGAACAGGGACACACTGAAGCTTTCTTT
TRBJ2-5,-,TRBV11-2,18,TRBD2,CASSLGTSGGVLQETQYF,TGTGCCAGCAGCCTTGGGACTAGCGGGGGGGTTCTACAAGAGACCCAGTACTTC
TRBJ1-4,-,TRBV5-1,15,TRBD1,CASRSTGTGSEKLFF,TGCGCCAGCAGATCGACCGGGACAGGGTCTGAAAAACTGTTTTTT
TRBJ1-1,-,TRBV6-5,13,TRBD1,CASGDREDTEAFF,TGTGCCAGCGGGGACAGGGAGGACACTGAAGCTTTCTTT
TRBJ2-6,-,TRBV5-4,17,-,CASSLPGGPPGANVLTF,TGTGCCAGCAGCTTGCCAGGGGGGCCCCCTGGGGCCAACGTCCTGACTTTC
TRBJ1-1,-,TRBV21-1,15,-,CASSKNRDGNTEAFF,TGTGCCAGCAGCAAGAACAGGGATGGGAACACTGAAGCTTTCTTT
TRBJ2-7,-,TRBV7-7,14,TRBD1,CASSYGTGPYEQYF,TGTGCTAGCAGCTACGGGACAGGACCCTACGAGCAGTACTTC
TRBJ1-2,-,TRBV6-1,15,TRBD1,CASSERSGGSYGYTF,TGTGCCAGCAGTGAAAGGTCAGGGGGCAGTTATGGCTACACCTTC
TRBJ2-5,once,TRBV7-8,17,-,CASSPGPGAGLQETQYF,TGTGCCAGCAGCCCCGGGCCAGGGGCTGGGCTCCAAGAGACCCAGTACTTC
TRBJ1-1,once,TRBV6-5,13,-,CASSKQVSTEAFF,TGTGCCAGCAGTAAACAGGTCTCCACTGAAGCTTTCTTT
TRBJ2-3,once,TRBV7-9,13,-,CASSPRPSDTQYF,TGTGCCAGCAGCCCCCGTCCCTCAGATACGCAGTATTTT
TRBJ2-1,-,TRBV10-1,14,-,CASSESLADNEQFF,TGCGCCAGCAGTGAGTCTCTAGCCGACAATGAGCAGTTCTTC
TRBJ1-2,-,TRBV6-2/TRBV6-3,15,-,CASSPNGGTGYGYTF,TGTGCCAGCAGTCCCAATGGGGGCACCGGCTATGGCTACACCTTC
TRBJ2-3,few,TRBV5-1,19,TRBD1,CASSLSLWDRDSTLDTQYF,TGCGCCAGCAGCTTGAGTCTTTGGGACCGGGACAGCACTTTAGATACGCAGTATTTT
TRBJ1-5,-,TRBV6-5,14,-,CASSLGRDNQPQHF,TGTGCCAGCAGTCTGGGCAGGGATAATCAGCCCCAGCATTTT
TRBJ2-2,-,TRBV6-5,15,TRBD1,CASRPRQGARGELFF,TGTGCCAGTCGACCTCGACAGGGGGCAAGGGGGGAGCTGTTTTTT
TRBJ1-3,few,TRBV7-8,15,-,CASSGGGGSGNTIYF,TGTGCCAGCAGCGGGGGCGGGGGCTCTGGAAACACCATATATTTT
TRBJ1-2,-,TRBV6-1,16,TRBD1,CASSVGTAQSNYGYTF,TGTGCCAGCAGTGTTGGGACAGCCCAATCTAACTATGGCTACACCTTC
TRBJ2-1,-,TRBV3-1/TRBV3-2,15,TRBD2,CASLGGRGVYNEQFF,TGTGCCTCTCTTGGAGGGCGGGGGGTCTACAATGAGCAGTTCTTC
TRBJ2-2,-,TRBV9,17,TRBD1,CASSVDLGTVNTGELFF,TGTGCCAGCAGCGTAGATCTAGGGACAGTGAACACCGGGGAGCTGTTTTTT
TRBJ2-2,once,TRBV19,16,TRBD1,CASSIRGQDYTGELFF,TGTGCCAGTAGTATCAGAGGACAGGATTACACCGGGGAGCTGTTTTTT
TRBJ2-1,-,TRBV11-3,16,TRBD1,CASSLGAGQGRNEQFF,TGTGCCAGCAGCTTAGGCGCGGGACAGGGTAGGAATGAGCAGTTCTTC
TRBJ1-2,once,TRBV2,11,TRBD1,CASSVGGGYTF,TGTGCCAGCAGCGTAGGGGGCGGCTACACCTTC
TRBJ2-7,-,TRBV2,12,-,CASRRDLYEQYF,TGTGCCAGCAGGCGGGACCTCTACGAGCAGTACTTC